This T cell receptor (beta chain) is drawn from a study of identifying expanded T cells in peripheral blood. Losses at the gene ends were 3 bases for V and 5 bases for J; bases not matched to a gene: 2. The germline gives CDR1 SGHAT, CDR2 FQDESV (reference sequence). This CDR3 region has 14 residues. Method: immunoSEQ multiplex PCR; TCRdb's copy keeps in-frame clones and lacks some. This table has 81,000 or so clones, 84% appearing once. The sample consisted of blood. J is TRBJ2-2 and V is TRBV11-1; 8 positions agree with TRBD1. The clonotype was recovered from a person aged 18 to 70 in good health. The CDR3 nucleotides read TGTGCCAGCAGCTTCGGGACAGGTACCGGGGAGCTGTTTTTT. The encoded protein is CASSFGTGTGELFF.